What follows are 17 T cell receptor beta chains derived from one specimen sequenced in a study of identical twins. TCRdb called the 5' RACE reads again in MiXCR, with one record for every CDR3 protein. The sample shows 200,000 or so distinct CDR3 sequences, roughly 15% of them seen only once. The same sample was also studied in work on T cells expressing NK-cell markers.

The specimen was CD8+ T cells sorted from blood. The receptors originated from a woman aged 18-29 years in good health.

The chain carries TRBV29-1 and TRBJ2-1; D call uncertain. CDR3 size: 12 residues. The V end was cut by 5 bases, the J end by 5 bases, with 10 bases between. Germline CDR1 and CDR2: SQVTM and ANQGSEA. For the CDR3, the DNA is TGCAGCGTTCTACTGGCCAACAATGAGCAGTTCTTC. Translating it yields CSVLLANNEQFF.

This clonotype was detected a few times. The J gene is TRBJ2-1, the V gene TRBV5-6, with D perhaps TRBD1 or TRBD2 (5 bases each). V lost 2 bases to trimming and J lost 9 bases, with 15 bases between them. The CDR3 runs 14 residues. Germline V gene sequence: CDR1 SGHDT, CDR2 YYEEEE. The CDR3 protein is CASSFRDRLGEQFF. CDR3 DNA sequence: TGTGCCAGCAGCTTCCGGGACCGGTTGGGTGAGCAGTTCTTC.

There are a few counts of this clonotype. This chain links TRBV10-3 with TRBJ2-4; 9 positions match TRBD2. From germline, CDR1 is ENHRY and CDR2 SYGVKD. The CDR3 consists of 18 residues. V shed 11 bases, J shed 2 bases, and the junction held 19 bases outside the gene matches. In nucleotides, the CDR3 is TGTGCCCCGCGGGCTAGCGGGGCAGAGGTTGAGACCAAAAACATTCAGTACTTC. This gives the protein CAPRASGAEVETKNIQYF.

This clonotype was seen many times. The V call is TRBV4-3, the J call TRBJ2-7; TRBD2 might be the D (5 bases). The length of the CDR3 is 14 residues. The V end was cut by 0 bases, the J end by 5 bases, with 11 bases between. CDR1 is LGHNA, CDR2 YSLEER, per germline. Written as DNA, the CDR3 is TGCGCCAGCAGCCAAGAAACTAGTACACACGAGCAGTACTTC. This translates into CASSQETSTHEQYF.

The rearrangement uses TRBV9 and TRBJ2-1; D is undetermined. The germline gives CDR1 SGDLS, CDR2 YYNGEE. The germline V and J ends were trimmed by 0 bases and 9 bases, with 4 bases remaining between them. The CDR3 consists of 11 residues. CDR3 nucleotide sequence: TGTGCCAGCAGCGTAGATGTTGAGCAGTTCTTC. The encoded protein is CASSVDVEQFF.

This clonotype was detected ten times or more. The chain couples TRBV12-3 or TRBV12-4 to TRBJ2-2, with 9 bases aligning to TRBD2. Trimming cost V 8 bases and J 4 bases; bases outside gene matches: 2. The CDR3 length is 13 residues. The DNA for the CDR3 is TGTGCCAGCGGGACTAGCAGCACCGGGGAGCTGTTTTTT. It yields the protein CASGTSSTGELFF.

V usage is TRBV12-3 or TRBV12-4 and J usage is TRBJ1-4, with D perhaps TRBD1 (6 bases). The CDR3 is 14 amino acids. The V end was cut by 7 bases, the J end by 8 bases, with 17 bases between. CDR3 loop: CASTPDRRPEKLFF. The CDR3 DNA reads TGTGCCAGCACCCCCGACAGGAGACCCGAAAAACTGTTTTTT.

This sequence joins TRBV2 and TRBJ2-7, with TRBD2 identical over 7 bases. The ends lost 4 bases at V and 0 bases at J; junction bases unmatched: 6. Looked up from germline, CDR1 is SNHLY and CDR2 is FYNNEI. The CDR3 runs 15 residues. CDR3 DNA sequence: TGTGCCAGCAGTGTAACTAGCGTAACCTCCTACGAGCAGTACTTC. It is translated as CASSVTSVTSYEQYF.

This chain connects TRBV27 to TRBJ1-6, with no clear D. The germline gives CDR1 MNHEY, CDR2 SMNVEV (reference sequence). CDR3 length equals 16 residues. Trimming took off 5 bases at V and 6 bases at J, with 17 bases between the two ends. The CDR3 protein is CASSLRRVIVNSPLHF. CDR3 sequence (DNA): TGTGCCAGCAGTCTCCGGCGAGTAATCGTTAATTCACCCCTCCACTTT.

The V call is TRBV6-6, the J call TRBJ2-5; no clear D gene. The CDR3 loop spans 12 amino acids. Germline assignment: CDR1 MNHNY and CDR2 SVGAGI (reference sequence). Trimming removed 4 bases from V and 1 base from J, with 4 bases in between. The CDR3 spells CASSSTQETQYF. CDR3 coding DNA: TGTGCCAGCAGTTCCACCCAAGAGACCCAGTACTTC.

This clonotype was seen at least ten times. The chain recombines TRBV5-5 with TRBJ2-1; no definite D call. Germline V CDR1 and CDR2: SGHKS, YYEKEE (reference sequence). CDR3 length: 12 amino acids. The ends were cut back, 0 bases at V and 10 bases at J, with 8 bases in the middle. CDR3 DNA sequence: TGTGCCAGCAGCTTGGGGGGTCGGGAGCAGTTCTTC. Residues: CASSLGGREQFF. Full variable domain (missing parts from reference TRBV5-5 and TRBJ2-1): DAGVTQSPTHLIKTRGQQVTLRCSPISGHKSVSWYQQVLGQGPQFIFQYYEKEERGRGNFPDRFSARQFPNYSSELNVNALLLGDSALYLCASSLGGREQFFGPGTRLTVL.

In this sample, this clonotype turned up a few times. This rearrangement joins TRBV2 to TRBJ2-1; D is ambiguous. Trimming cost V 7 bases and J 4 bases, with 8 bases left between them. This CDR3 contains 12 residues. Germline assignment: CDR1 SNHLY and CDR2 FYNNEI. The DNA of the CDR3 is TGTGCCAGCATAGGGTGGTACAATGAGCAGTTCTTC. This encodes CASIGWYNEQFF.

The chain couples TRBV7-9 to TRBJ1-2; perhaps TRBD1 as D (6 bases). Looked up from germline, CDR1 is SEHNR and CDR2 is FQNEAQ (reference sequence). This CDR3 contains 15 residues. The V and J ends lost 3 bases and 4 bases respectively, with 15 bases between them. Here the CDR3 reads CASSFHHRVPYGYTF. The CDR3 DNA reads TGTGCCAGCAGCTTTCATCACAGGGTTCCCTATGGCTACACCTTC.

This clonotype has a count of ten or more. A read error may produce the germline difference seen at one junction end. The rearrangement uses TRBV9 and TRBJ1-1, with D uncertain. The CDR3 loop spans 12 amino acids. Germline V gives CDR1 SGDLS, CDR2 YYNGEE. The CDR3 bases are TGTGCCAGCAGCGTAGGCATCACCGGCGTCATATTT. Translated, it gives CASSVGITGVIF.

The chain combines TRBV10-2 with TRBJ1-1; the D is unclear. The CDR3 is 14 amino acids. The germline V gene has CDR1 WSHSY and CDR2 SAAADI. Trimming left V 3 bases short and J 1 base short, with 9 bases between. CDR3 bases: TGCGCCAGCAGTGAAAGGGTGGGGAACACTGAAGCTTTCTTT. Translated, it gives CASSERVGNTEAFF.

This clonotype has just one count. This chain uses TRBV20-1 with TRBJ2-7; 8 nucleotides match TRBD2. This CDR3 region has 13 residues. CDR1 is DFQATT, CDR2 SNEGSKA, per germline (reference sequence). The V and J ends lost 4 bases and 3 bases, in that order; junction bases with no gene match: 5. CDR3 DNA sequence: TGCAGTGCTACGACTAGCGCGGGCTACGAGCAGTACTTC. It is translated as CSATTSAGYEQYF.

V and J are TRBV6-5 and TRBJ1-6; no clear D. CDR3 length: 16 residues. The V gene's germline CDR1 is MNHEY and CDR2 SVGAGI. The V and J ends lost 0 bases and 9 bases respectively, with 15 bases between them. CDR3 coding DNA: TGTGCCAGCAGTTACTCGACTGATCCGAATATTTCACCCCTCCACTTT. Its protein is CASSYSTDPNISPLHF.